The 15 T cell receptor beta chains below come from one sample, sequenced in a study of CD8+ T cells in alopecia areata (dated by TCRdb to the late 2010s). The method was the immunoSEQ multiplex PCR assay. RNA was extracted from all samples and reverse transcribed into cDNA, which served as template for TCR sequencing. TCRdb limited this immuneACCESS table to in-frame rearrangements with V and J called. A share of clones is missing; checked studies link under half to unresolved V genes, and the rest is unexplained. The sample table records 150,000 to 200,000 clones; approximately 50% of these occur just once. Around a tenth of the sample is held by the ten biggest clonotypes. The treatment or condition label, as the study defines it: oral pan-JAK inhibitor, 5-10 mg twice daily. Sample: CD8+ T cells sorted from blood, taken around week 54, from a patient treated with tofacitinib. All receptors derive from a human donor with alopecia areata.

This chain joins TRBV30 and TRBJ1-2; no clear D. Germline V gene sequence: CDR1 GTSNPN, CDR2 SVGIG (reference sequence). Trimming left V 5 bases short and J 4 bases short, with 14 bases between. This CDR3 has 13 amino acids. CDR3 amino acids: CAWWEETSYGYTF. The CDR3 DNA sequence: TGTGCCTGGTGGGAGGAGACAAGCTATGGCTACACCTTC.

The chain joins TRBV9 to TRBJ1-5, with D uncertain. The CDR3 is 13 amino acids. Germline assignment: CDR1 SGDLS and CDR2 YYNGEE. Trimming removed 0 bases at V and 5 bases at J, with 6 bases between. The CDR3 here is CASSVAEDQPQHF. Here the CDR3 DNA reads TGTGCCAGCAGCGTAGCTGAGGATCAGCCCCAGCATTTT. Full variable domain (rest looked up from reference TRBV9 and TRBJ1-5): DSGVTQTPKHLITATGQRVTLRCSPRSGDLSVYWYQQSLDQGLQFLIQYYNGEERAKGNILERFSAQQFPDLHSELNLSSLELGDSALYFCASSVAEDQPQHFGDGTRLSIL.

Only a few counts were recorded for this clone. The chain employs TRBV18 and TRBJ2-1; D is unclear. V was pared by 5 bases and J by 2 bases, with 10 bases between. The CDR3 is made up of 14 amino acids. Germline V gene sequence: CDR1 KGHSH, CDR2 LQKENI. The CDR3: CASSTPRAYNEQFF. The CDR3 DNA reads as TGTGCCAGCTCAACCCCAAGGGCCTACAATGAGCAGTTCTTC.

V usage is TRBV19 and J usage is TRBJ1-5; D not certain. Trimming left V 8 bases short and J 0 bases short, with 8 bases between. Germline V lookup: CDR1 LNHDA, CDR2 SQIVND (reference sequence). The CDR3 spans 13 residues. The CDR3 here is CASQDYSNQPQHF. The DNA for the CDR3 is TGTGCCAGTCAGGATTATAGCAATCAGCCCCAGCATTTT. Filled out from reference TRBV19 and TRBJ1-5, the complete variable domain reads DGGITQSPKYLFRKEGQNVTLSCEQNLNHDAMYWYRQDPGQGLRLIYYSQIVNDFQKGDIAEGYSVSREKKESFPLTVTSAQKNPTAFYLCASQDYSNQPQHFGDGTRLSIL.

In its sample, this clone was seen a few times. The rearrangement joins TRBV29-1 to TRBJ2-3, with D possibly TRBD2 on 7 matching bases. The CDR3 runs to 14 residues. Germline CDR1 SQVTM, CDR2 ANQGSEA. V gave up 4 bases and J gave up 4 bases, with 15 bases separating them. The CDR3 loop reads CSVGRGGASDTQYF. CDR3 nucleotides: TGCAGCGTTGGTAGAGGGGGGGCATCAGATACGCAGTATTTT.

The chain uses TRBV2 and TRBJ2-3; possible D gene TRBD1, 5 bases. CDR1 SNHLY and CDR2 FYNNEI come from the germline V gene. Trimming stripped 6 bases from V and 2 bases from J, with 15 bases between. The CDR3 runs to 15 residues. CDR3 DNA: TGTGCCAGCAGCCGGGCAGGGTTTTCCACAGATACGCAGTATTTT. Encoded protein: CASSRAGFSTDTQYF.

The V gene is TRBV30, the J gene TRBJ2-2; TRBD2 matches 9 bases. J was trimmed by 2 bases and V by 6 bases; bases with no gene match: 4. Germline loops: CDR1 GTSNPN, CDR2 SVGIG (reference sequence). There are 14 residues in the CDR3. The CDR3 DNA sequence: TGTGCCTGCAATAGCGGGGGAAACACCGGGGAGCTGTTTTTT. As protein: CACNSGGNTGELFF.

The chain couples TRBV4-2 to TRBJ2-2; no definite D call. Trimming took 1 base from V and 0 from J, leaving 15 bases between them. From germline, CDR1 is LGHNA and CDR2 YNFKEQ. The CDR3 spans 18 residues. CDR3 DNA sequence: TGTGCCAGCAGCCAAGGAGTTATTGGGCTCCCGAACACCGGGGAGCTGTTTTTT. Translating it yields CASSQGVIGLPNTGELFF.

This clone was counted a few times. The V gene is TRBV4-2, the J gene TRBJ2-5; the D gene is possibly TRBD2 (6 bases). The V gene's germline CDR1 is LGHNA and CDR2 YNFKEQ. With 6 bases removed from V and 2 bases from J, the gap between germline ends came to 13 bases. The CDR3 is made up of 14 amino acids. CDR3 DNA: TGTGCCAGCAGTTCTAGCGCGATACAAGAGACCCAGTACTTC. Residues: CASSSSAIQETQYF.

The CDR3 coding sequence is TGTGCCAGCAGAGACAGGGTGGAGACCCAGTACTTC. The encoded protein is CASRDRVETQYF. The rearrangement links TRBV2 to TRBJ2-5; TRBD1 agrees at 7 bases. With 6 bases clipped from V and 5 bases from J, the junction kept 3 bases outside the gene matches. CDR3 length: 12 amino acids. Germline V gene sequence: CDR1 SNHLY, CDR2 FYNNEI.

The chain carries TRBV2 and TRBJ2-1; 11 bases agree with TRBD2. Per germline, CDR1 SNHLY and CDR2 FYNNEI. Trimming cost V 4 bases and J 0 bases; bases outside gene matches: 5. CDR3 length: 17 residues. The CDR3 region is CASSASGGFSSYNEQFF. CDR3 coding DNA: TGTGCCAGCAGTGCTAGCGGGGGGTTTAGCTCCTACAATGAGCAGTTCTTC.

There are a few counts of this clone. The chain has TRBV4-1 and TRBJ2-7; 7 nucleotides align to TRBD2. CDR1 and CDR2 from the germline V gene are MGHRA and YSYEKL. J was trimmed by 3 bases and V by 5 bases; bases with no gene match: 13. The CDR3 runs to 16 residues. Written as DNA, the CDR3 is TGCGCCAGCAGCGTAAGATTGGGCGGGGGATACTACGAGCAGTACTTC. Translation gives CASSVRLGGGYYEQYF.

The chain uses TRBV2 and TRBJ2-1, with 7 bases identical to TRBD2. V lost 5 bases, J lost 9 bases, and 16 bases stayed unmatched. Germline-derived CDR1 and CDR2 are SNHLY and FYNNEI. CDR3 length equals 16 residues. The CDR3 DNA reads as TGTGCCAGCAGTCTAAGGGAAACCCGCACGGGAGGTGAGCAGTTCTTC. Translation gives CASSLRETRTGGEQFF.

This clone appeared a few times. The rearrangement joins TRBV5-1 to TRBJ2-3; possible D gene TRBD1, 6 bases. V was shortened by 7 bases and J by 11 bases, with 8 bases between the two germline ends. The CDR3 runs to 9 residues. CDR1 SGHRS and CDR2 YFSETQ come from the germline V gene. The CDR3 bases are TGCGCCAGCCAGGGACAGCAGTATTTT. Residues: CASQGQQYF.

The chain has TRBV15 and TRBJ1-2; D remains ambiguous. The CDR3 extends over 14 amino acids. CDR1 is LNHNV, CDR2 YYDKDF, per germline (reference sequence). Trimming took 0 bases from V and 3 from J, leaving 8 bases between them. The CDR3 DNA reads TGTGCCACCAGCAGAGATCATGGCGACTATGGCTACACCTTC. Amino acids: CATSRDHGDYGYTF.